A single sample gave rise to the 24 T cell receptor beta chains below, sequenced in a study of T-cell reconstitution after alpha-beta-depleted transplantation in children. Preparation of the TCRbeta library was carried out with unique molecular identifiers. TCRdb passed the PCR reads through MiXCR, listing each CDR3 protein once. The sample lists hundreds of thousands of distinct CDR3 sequences, around 12% occurring once. The material sequenced was PBMCs, taken before TCRalphabeta/CD19-depleted stem cell transplant. These receptors originate from a girl under 10 years old with congenital amegakaryocytic thrombocytopenia, due to receive a stem cell transplant.

There are many counts of this clonotype. This chain joins TRBV20-1 and TRBJ2-1, with 15 bases aligning to TRBD2. The CDR3 sequence is 16 residues long. V trimming: 2 bases; J trimming: 6 bases; junction bases outside the gene matches: 5. Germline V gene lookup returns CDR1 DFQATT and CDR2 SNEGSKA (reference sequence). The CDR3 DNA follows: TGCAGTGCTAGACCGGGACTAGCGGGAGGAATCAATGAGCAGTTCTTC. It is translated as CSARPGLAGGINEQFF.

This clonotype was observed a few times. The chain employs TRBV28 and TRBJ2-3, with 7 bases fitting TRBD1. The J segment lost 6 bases and the V segment lost 5 bases, leaving 8 bases of the junction unmatched. Germline V gene lookup returns CDR1 MDHEN and CDR2 SYDVKM. The CDR3 runs to 14 residues. The CDR3 region has the DNA TGTGCCAGCAGTCCCCCTAACAGGGGTGATACGCAGTATTTT. Protein: CASSPPNRGDTQYF.

This clonotype showed up just a few times. V usage is TRBV20-1 and J usage is TRBJ1-5; 8 bases are a match to TRBD1. This CDR3 is 16 amino acids long. Trimming cost V 5 bases and J 9 bases; bases outside gene matches: 18. Germline V lookup: CDR1 DFQATT, CDR2 SNEGSKA (reference sequence). In DNA, the CDR3 is TGCAGTGCTGGACGCTCAGGACAGGGAACCCCGAGGCCCCAGCATTTT. Translated: CSAGRSGQGTPRPQHF.

This clonotype was recorded at least ten times. The rearrangement joins TRBV29-1 to TRBJ2-5; TRBD2 is a possible D gene (6 bases). From germline, CDR1 is SQVTM and CDR2 ANQGSEA. This CDR3 spans 13 amino acids. The germline V and J ends were trimmed by 4 bases and 0 bases, with 9 bases remaining between them. CDR3 sequence reads: CSVAGSNQETQYF. The CDR3, as DNA: TGCAGCGTTGCCGGGAGTAACCAAGAGACCCAGTACTTC.

This clonotype was picked up many times. The J gene is TRBJ1-6, the V gene TRBV21-1. TRBV21-1 is assigned pseudogene status. CDR3 length: 15 residues. The CDR3 DNA follows: TGTGCCAGCAGCAATCGTTCAGGTAGAAATTCACCCCTCCACTTT. Translating it yields CASSNRSGRNSPLHF.

The V and J genes are TRBV4-2 and TRBJ2-7; no definite D call. The V gene's germline CDR1 is LGHNA and CDR2 YNFKEQ. This CDR3 spans 12 amino acids. The V end was cut by 1 base, the J end by 6 bases, with 7 bases between. The CDR3 sequence is CASSQVGFEQYF. The DNA of the CDR3 is TGTGCCAGCAGCCAAGTGGGGTTCGAGCAGTACTTC.

The V and J genes are TRBV2 and TRBJ2-7; a possible D gene is TRBD2 (7 bases). Between the trimmed V and J ends, which lost 6 bases and 2 bases, there was a span of 14 bases. CDR1 SNHLY and CDR2 FYNNEI come from the germline V gene. The CDR3 runs 14 residues. In DNA, the CDR3 is TGTGCCAGCAGGGGGGGGCGGGCCGCCTACGAGCAGTACTTC. It specifies CASRGGRAAYEQYF.

This clonotype was seen repeatedly, ten times or more. This chain links TRBV12-3 or TRBV12-4 with TRBJ2-1, with D maybe TRBD2 (6 bases). This CDR3 is 11 amino acids long. The V gene lost 6 bases and the J gene lost 10 bases, with 10 bases spanning the gap. The CDR3 nucleotides are TGTGCCAGCAGCCAGAGCGGGGAGCAGTTCTTC. Its protein product is CASSQSGEQFF.

This chain joins TRBV20-1 and TRBJ2-1, with 8 bases identical to TRBD2. After removal of 7 bases from V and 4 bases from J, the junction contained 12 bases not matched to a gene. This CDR3 contains 15 residues. CDR1 and CDR2 from the germline V gene are DFQATT and SNEGSKA (reference sequence). The CDR3: CSVPRIAGGYNEQFF. CDR3 bases: TGCAGTGTACCGCGGATTGCGGGAGGTTACAATGAGCAGTTCTTC.

This clonotype was seen ten or more times. The genes are TRBV28 and TRBJ2-5, with 12 bases identical to TRBD2. The CDR3 is 16 amino acids. Germline CDR1 and CDR2: MDHEN and SYDVKM. Trimming removed 5 bases from V and 6 bases from J; junction bases left unmatched: 10. Here the CDR3 reads CASSRKTSGSLKTQYF. The CDR3 DNA sequence: TGTGCCAGCAGTAGGAAGACTAGCGGGAGCTTGAAGACCCAGTACTTC.

In its sample, this clonotype was seen a few times. The chain recombines TRBV12-3 or TRBV12-4 with TRBJ1-4; D gene unclear. The CDR3 spans 14 residues. Trimming stripped 6 bases from V and 8 bases from J, with 16 bases between. DNA for the CDR3: TGTGCCAGCAGGGCAGACGCTCCTAGGGAAAAACTGTTTTTT. Encoded protein: CASRADAPREKLFF.

This clonotype was seen ten or more times. The genes are TRBV9 and TRBJ2-1; 8 bases match TRBD2. The V and J ends lost 3 bases and 15 bases, in that order; junction bases with no gene match: 8. The V gene's germline CDR1 is SGDLS and CDR2 YYNGEE. The length of the CDR3 is 12 residues. In nucleotides, the CDR3 is TGTGCCAGCAGCGGGACTAGCTTGGGTCCGTTCTTC. It encodes CASSGTSLGPFF.

This clonotype was seen only a few times. The rearrangement joins TRBV7-8 to TRBJ2-7; TRBD2 is a possible D gene (6 bases). CDR3 length: 15 residues. Germline V gene data show CDR1 as SGHVS and CDR2 as FQNEAQ. The V gene lost 2 bases and the J gene lost 5 bases, with 16 bases spanning the gap. The CDR3 reads CASSLPSREVDEQYF. DNA for the CDR3: TGTGCCAGCAGCTTACCTAGCAGGGAGGTCGACGAGCAGTACTTC.

At least ten counts were recorded for this clonotype. V and J are TRBV5-1 and TRBJ2-1; maybe TRBD2 (6 bases). Germline values: CDR1 SGHRS, CDR2 YFSETQ. This CDR3 is 15 amino acids long. V was trimmed by 3 bases and J by 6 bases, leaving 16 bases between them. This chain's CDR3 is CASSSPGLNFNEQFF. The CDR3 DNA sequence: TGCGCCAGCAGCTCCCCGGGACTGAACTTCAATGAGCAGTTCTTC.

This chain uses TRBV27 with TRBJ1-2; 9 nucleotides line up with TRBD1. V was pared by 4 bases and J by 6 bases, with 3 bases of the junction left unmatched. The CDR3 consists of 13 residues. The germline CDR1 and CDR2 sequences are MNHEY and SMNVEV (reference sequence). The CDR3 region is CASSWGQGNGYTF. DNA for the CDR3: TGTGCCAGCAGTTGGGGACAGGGAAATGGCTACACCTTC.

This clonotype occurred many times. The chain couples TRBV20-1 to TRBJ2-2; perhaps D is TRBD1 or TRBD2 (6 bases each). The CDR3 extends over 15 amino acids. With 6 bases removed from V and 3 bases from J, the gap between germline ends came to 17 bases. Germline V CDR1 and CDR2: DFQATT, SNEGSKA (reference sequence). This CDR3 is CSARLGGADTGELFF. The DNA of the CDR3 is TGCAGTGCCCGTCTGGGGGGCGCCGACACCGGGGAGCTGTTTTTT.

This clonotype showed up just a few times. The gene calls are TRBV6-1 and TRBJ2-7, with TRBD1 matching 7 bases. The junction had 10 bases not matched to a gene; V was cut back by 6 bases and J by 2 bases. The CDR3 spans 15 residues. Germline lookup yields CDR1 MNHNS and CDR2 SASEGT. The CDR3 DNA reads as TGTGCCAGCAGACCTGACAGGGAAGAGACCTACGAGCAGTACTTC. Its translation is CASRPDREETYEQYF.

This rearrangement joins TRBV20-1 to TRBJ2-7; TRBD2 is a possible D gene (5 bases). The CDR3 length is 13 residues. V was shortened by 6 bases and J by 2 bases, with 14 bases between the two germline ends. Germline assignment: CDR1 DFQATT and CDR2 SNEGSKA (reference sequence). The CDR3 sequence is CSATASLAYEQYF. In nucleotides, the CDR3 is TGCAGTGCCACCGCTAGCCTCGCCTACGAGCAGTACTTC.

This clonotype was recorded a few times. The chain is built from TRBV7-9 and TRBJ2-1; 7 positions agree with TRBD2. V lost 4 bases and J lost 8; bases outside the gene matches: 2. This CDR3 comprises 12 residues. Germline V CDR1 and CDR2: SEHNR, FQNEAQ (reference sequence). CDR3 nucleotide sequence: TGTGCCAGCAGCTGGGGGGGGGATGAGCAGTTCTTC. It translates to CASSWGGDEQFF.

This clonotype has ten or more counts. This chain connects TRBV4-1 to TRBJ2-2; D is undetermined. The CDR3 consists of 16 residues. Trimming cost V 6 bases and J 1 base, with 15 bases left between them. The V gene's germline CDR1 is MGHRA and CDR2 YSYEKL. The CDR3 here is CASSPVGIKNTGELFF. DNA for the CDR3: TGCGCCAGCAGTCCCGTGGGGATTAAGAACACCGGGGAGCTGTTTTTT.

The chain recombines TRBV11-1 with TRBJ2-1, with 12 bases aligning to TRBD2. From germline, CDR1 is SGHAT and CDR2 FQDESV (reference sequence). The J segment lost 0 bases and the V segment lost 1 base, leaving 7 bases of the junction unmatched. The CDR3 covers 19 residues. The CDR3 loop reads CASSLDHLAGGSSYNEQFF. The CDR3 nucleotides are TGTGCCAGCAGCTTAGACCACCTAGCGGGAGGGAGCTCCTACAATGAGCAGTTCTTC.

The chain links TRBV14 to TRBJ2-3, with D unclear. V lost 0 bases and J 14 bases, leaving 15 bases between the germline ends. CDR1 and CDR2 (germline): SGHDN, FVKESK. The CDR3 has 13 residues. CDR3 loop: CASSQDGLPIPYF. CDR3 bases: TGTGCCAGCAGCCAAGATGGCCTGCCCATTCCGTATTTT.

This sequence joins TRBV14 and TRBJ2-7; D might be TRBD2 (7 bases). Germline CDR1 SGHDN, CDR2 FVKESK. CDR3 size: 12 residues. With 4 bases removed from V and 5 bases from J, the gap between germline ends came to 9 bases. CDR3 sequence: CASSRGGHEQYF. The CDR3 region has the DNA TGTGCCAGCAGCCGGGGGGGCCACGAGCAGTACTTC. Filled out from reference TRBV14 and TRBJ2-7, the complete variable domain reads EAGVTQFPSHSVIEKGQTVTLRCDPISGHDNLYWYRRVMGKEIKFLLHFVKESKQDESGMPNNRFLAERTGGTYSTLKVQPAELEDSGVYFCASSRGGHEQYFGPGTRLTVT.

This clonotype was observed a handful of times. V is TRBV12-3 or TRBV12-4 and J is TRBJ2-7; no clear D. V lost 5 bases and J lost 5, with 16 bases in between. The CDR3 totals 14 residues. CDR3 bases: TGTGCCAGCAGTCAACGCCCCCCCCTAGACGAGCAGTACTTC. Translating gives CASSQRPPLDEQYF.